One and the same sample provided the 11 T cell receptor beta chains below, sequenced in a study of shared clonotypes between healthy human individuals. Produced via immunoSEQ multiplex PCR; TCRdb's table is partial and in-frame only. Among around 650,000 clones listed, about 96% were seen once. Naive CD8 populations comprised CD45RO-negative cells positively selected for CCR7, excluding terminally differentiated effector memory CD45RA+ cells. Sequencing was done on a sample of naive CD8+ T cells sorted from blood. The receptor source for this set is a young woman in good health.

The chain employs TRBV2 and TRBJ2-3; D ambiguous. V was cut by 6 bases and J by 1 base, with 14 bases left in between. CDR3 size: 15 residues. Germline V gives CDR1 SNHLY, CDR2 FYNNEI. The chain's CDR3 is CASREQYRGTDTQYF. The CDR3 region has the DNA TGTGCCAGCAGGGAACAGTACCGGGGCACAGATACGCAGTATTTT.

The chain joins TRBV29-1 to TRBJ2-7; unclear D gene. Trimming took 1 base from V and 0 from J, leaving 7 bases between them. Germline V gene data show CDR1 as SQVTM and CDR2 as ANQGSEA. CDR3 size: 13 residues. CDR3 sequence: CSVEVGYSYEQYF. The CDR3 bases are TGCAGCGTTGAAGTGGGTTACTCCTACGAGCAGTACTTC.

V usage is TRBV2 and J usage is TRBJ1-1, with D possibly being TRBD1 (5 bases). Germline assignment: CDR1 SNHLY and CDR2 FYNNEI. The ends were cut back, 10 bases at V and 2 bases at J, with 8 bases in the middle. The CDR3 is 11 amino acids. The CDR3 coding sequence is TGTGCCACCGGGACCAACACTGAAGCTTTCTTT. Protein sequence: CATGTNTEAFF.

V and J are TRBV4-2 and TRBJ2-1; 7 bases align to TRBD2. V dropped 4 bases and J dropped 7; count of bases not matched to a gene: 7. Germline V CDR1 and CDR2: LGHNA, YNFKEQ. This CDR3 contains 14 residues. The CDR3 spells CASSPGLPDNEQFF. The CDR3 coding sequence is TGTGCCAGCAGCCCGGGACTACCAGATAATGAGCAGTTCTTC.

V usage is TRBV10-1 and J usage is TRBJ2-3; no definite D call. The CDR3 spans 14 residues. Trimming took off 5 bases at V and 4 bases at J, with 13 bases between the two ends. The V gene's germline CDR1 is WNHNN and CDR2 SYGVQD (reference sequence). The CDR3 nucleotides are TGCGCCAGCAGTCTAGACACGGGCGCAGATACGCAGTATTTT. Translated: CASSLDTGADTQYF.

In the case of this clone: The sample carries other DNA sequences with the same CDR3. The chain uses TRBV27 and TRBJ1-1, with D hard to call. The CDR3 has 13 amino acids. Looked up from germline, CDR1 is MNHEY and CDR2 is SMNVEV (reference sequence). V was pared by 3 bases and J by 1 base, with 6 bases between. The CDR3 nucleotides are TGTGCCAGCAGTTTCACCCCGAACACTGAAGCTTTCTTT. Translation: CASSFTPNTEAFF.

This chain joins TRBV11-2 and TRBJ2-1, with 12 positions matching TRBD2. This CDR3 is built from 17 residues. With V trimmed by 5 bases and J by 5 bases, 10 bases remained unmatched. Germline CDR1 SGHAT, CDR2 FQNNGV. The CDR3 DNA is TGTGCCAGCAGCCGAAACCGACTAGCGGGAGCTGACAATGAGCAGTTCTTC. Translation: CASSRNRLAGADNEQFF.

This sequence joins TRBV29-1 and TRBJ2-1; possibly TRBD2 for D (6 bases). Trimming took off 5 bases at V and 1 base at J, with 12 bases between the two ends. The CDR3 has 14 residues. Looked up from germline, CDR1 is SQVTM and CDR2 is ANQGSEA. CDR3 residues: CSVQTRFSYNEQFF. CDR3 coding DNA: TGCAGCGTTCAGACTAGATTTTCCTACAATGAGCAGTTCTTC.

The gene calls are TRBV6-1 and TRBJ2-4; D call uncertain. The CDR3 sequence is 15 residues long. Trimming took 3 bases from V and 6 from J, leaving 15 bases between them. The germline CDR1 and CDR2 sequences are MNHNS and SASEGT. The CDR3 loop reads CASSDRTSGINIQYF. CDR3 DNA sequence: TGTGCCAGCAGTGATCGGACGTCCGGAATAAACATTCAGTACTTC.

V is TRBV9 and J is TRBJ2-1; D gene ambiguous. Germline CDR1 reads SGDLS; CDR2 reads YYNGEE. CDR3 length equals 14 residues. The V and J ends lost 0 bases and 8 bases respectively, with 12 bases between them. Here the CDR3 reads CASSVGAPLDEQFF. For the CDR3, the DNA is TGTGCCAGCAGCGTAGGGGCCCCCCTGGATGAGCAGTTCTTC. Combining the CDR3 with reference TRBV9 and TRBJ2-1 gives the whole variable domain DSGVTQTPKHLITATGQRVTLRCSPRSGDLSVYWYQQSLDQGLQFLIQYYNGEERAKGNILERFSAQQFPDLHSELNLSSLELGDSALYFCASSVGAPLDEQFFGPGTRLTVL.

The chain employs TRBV7-2 and TRBJ2-3; TRBD2 aligns across 8 bases. Germline CDR1 reads SGHTA; CDR2 reads FQGNSA. Losses at the gene ends were 5 bases for V and 3 bases for J; bases not matched to a gene: 13. The CDR3 sequence is 17 residues long. The CDR3 DNA follows: TGTGCCAGCAGCCCATCCCCGGGAGGGTGGGGGACAGATACGCAGTATTTT. Translating gives CASSPSPGGWGTDTQYF.